The sequence of this TCR beta chain was determined in a study of blood T cell repertoires in COVID-19. V gave up 2 bases and J gave up 1 base, with 8 bases separating them. Germline V gives CDR1 SGHTA, CDR2 FQGNSA. The CDR3 is 14 residues long. In the original analysis: Researchers report that nucleated cell counts were estimated from reference gene primer amplification. Libraries were prepared by immunoSEQ multiplex PCR; TCRdb keeps only in-frame clonotypes and omits some of them. V and J calls and clone size are those listed in that table; D and trimming were worked out from the DNA. This table has 70,000 to 85,000 clones, over 80% appearing once.

The sequence came from a human donor in a cohort sampled during active COVID-19. The chain joins TRBV7-2 to TRBJ1-1; D not certain. Input material: peripheral blood. CDR3 in DNA: TGTGCCAGCAGCTTAACATCAGGGAACACTGAAGCTTTCTTT. Protein: CASSLTSGNTEAFF.